This T cell receptor beta chain emerged from a study of T cell responses to AZD1222 COVID-19 vaccine. Study results and caveats: Vaccine-associated CD4 TCRs ranged over spike, dominating at 160-218 and 743-854. Clonal diversity was possibly underestimated; the donors were predominantly white British and more often female.

Notes on this clone: Its antigen is undetermined.

Sequenced by immunoSEQ multiplex PCR; TCRdb stores in-frame clones only, minus some. The table shows around 130,000 clones, with roughly 94% occurring only once. Germline loops: CDR1 LGHDT, CDR2 YNNKEL (reference sequence). This CDR3 is 15 amino acids long. V was pared by 0 bases and J by 1 base, with 9 bases between. The TCR comes from an adult in good health. This chain uses TRBV3-1 (or the pseudogene TRBV3-2) with TRBJ1-2; no clear D gene. The material was peripheral blood, obtained on day 0 of AZD1222 vaccination. The CDR3 region is CASSQELGSNYGYTF. Here the CDR3 DNA reads TGTGCCAGCAGCCAAGAGCTGGGGAGTAACTATGGCTACACCTTC.